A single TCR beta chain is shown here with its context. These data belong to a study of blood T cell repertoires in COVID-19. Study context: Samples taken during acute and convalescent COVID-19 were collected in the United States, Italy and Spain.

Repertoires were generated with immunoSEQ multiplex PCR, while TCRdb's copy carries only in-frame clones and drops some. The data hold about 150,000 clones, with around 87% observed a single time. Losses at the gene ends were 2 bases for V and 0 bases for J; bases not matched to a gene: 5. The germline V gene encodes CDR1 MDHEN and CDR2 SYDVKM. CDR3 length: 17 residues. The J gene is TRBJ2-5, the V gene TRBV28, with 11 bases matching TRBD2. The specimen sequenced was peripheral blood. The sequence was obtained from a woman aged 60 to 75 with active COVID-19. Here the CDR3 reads CASSLIILAGDQETQYF. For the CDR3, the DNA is TGTGCCAGCAGTTTAATAATACTAGCGGGGGACCAAGAGACCCAGTACTTC.